A single sample is the source of the 21 T cell receptor beta chains below, sequenced in a study of blood T cell repertoires in COVID-19. TCRdb's table, derived via immunoSEQ multiplex PCR, lists solely in-frame clones and lacks some. Of 130,000 to 150,000 clones listed, approximately 84% are singletons. The sequenced material came from peripheral blood. All receptors come from a woman aged 80 or over in a cohort sampled during active or convalescent COVID-19.

This clone showed up just once. The chain combines TRBV18 with TRBJ2-3; the D gene is possibly TRBD1 (6 bases). Trimming removed 3 bases at V and 2 bases at J, with 15 bases between. Germline V lookup: CDR1 KGHSH, CDR2 LQKENI. This CDR3 region has 16 residues. Here the CDR3 reads CASSPDRLYLTDTQYF. The CDR3 DNA follows: TGTGCCAGCTCACCCGACAGGCTCTATCTCACAGATACGCAGTATTTT.

The V call is TRBV7-9, the J call TRBJ2-3; perhaps TRBD2 as D (5 bases). The CDR3 is 12 amino acids. Trimming stripped 4 bases from V and 8 bases from J, with 10 bases between. Per germline, CDR1 SEHNR and CDR2 FQNEAQ (reference sequence). The CDR3 loop is CASSSEAGTQYF. In DNA form, the CDR3 reads TGTGCCAGCAGCTCCGAGGCGGGTACGCAGTATTTT.

The V gene is TRBV29-1, the J gene TRBJ2-5; 10 bases fit TRBD2. The CDR3 is 14 residues long. Germline V gene sequence: CDR1 SQVTM, CDR2 ANQGSEA. J gave up 4 bases and V 4 bases, and 6 bases lay outside the gene matches. In DNA form, the CDR3 reads TGCAGCGTTGTAAAAGCGGGGGGGCGAGAGACCCAGTACTTC. Its protein is CSVVKAGGRETQYF.

The gene calls are TRBV20-1 and TRBJ1-1; possibly TRBD1 for D (6 bases). This CDR3 has 11 amino acids. Germline CDR1 and CDR2: DFQATT and SNEGSKA (reference sequence). CDR3 region: CRQQGATEAFF. The CDR3 DNA reads as TGCAGACAACAGGGAGCCACTGAAGCTTTCTTT.

This chain's CDR3 is CASSLGRMGGSSYEQYF. The DNA for the CDR3 is TGTGCCAGCAGCCTCGGCCGTATGGGGGGATCCTCCTACGAGCAGTACTTC. The chain carries TRBV9 and TRBJ2-7; a weak D match, TRBD2 (6 bases). The CDR3 covers 17 residues. Germline assignment: CDR1 SGDLS and CDR2 YYNGEE. Deletions cut 4 bases from V and 0 bases from J, with 20 bases between. The complete variable domain, with remaining parts taken from reference TRBV9 and TRBJ2-7, reads DSGVTQTPKHLITATGQRVTLRCSPRSGDLSVYWYQQSLDQGLQFLIQYYNGEERAKGNILERFSAQQFPDLHSELNLSSLELGDSALYFCASSLGRMGGSSYEQYFGPGTRLTVT.

The gene calls are TRBV6-2 or TRBV6-3 and TRBJ2-5; D possibly corresponds to TRBD2 (6 bases). V was clipped by 5 bases and J by 7 bases, with 11 bases between them. CDR1 is MNHEY and CDR2 is SVGEGT in the germline V gene. The CDR3 length is 12 residues. In DNA form, the CDR3 reads TGTGCCAGCAGTACGGGAGCGGGGACCCAGTACTTC. Translation: CASSTGAGTQYF.

The rearrangement uses TRBV30 and TRBJ1-1, with 8 bases identical to TRBD1. The length of the CDR3 is 14 residues. V was pared by 3 bases and J by 1 base, with 4 bases of the junction left unmatched. Germline lookup yields CDR1 GTSNPN and CDR2 SVGIG (reference sequence). The CDR3 DNA follows: TGTGCCTGGAGCTTAGGGACAGGGAACACTGAAGCTTTCTTT. Translation gives CAWSLGTGNTEAFF.

The chain uses TRBV18 and TRBJ1-2, with 8 positions matching TRBD1. There are 19 residues in the CDR3. The germline V gene has CDR1 KGHSH and CDR2 LQKENI. V lost 5 bases, J lost 2 bases, and 19 bases stayed unmatched. The CDR3 sequence: CASSSGQGMRRVSNYGYTF. In DNA, the CDR3 is TGTGCCAGCTCATCCGGACAGGGAATGCGGAGGGTCTCGAACTATGGCTACACCTTC.

This clone was seen only a few times. This chain links TRBV5-4 with TRBJ1-1, with 8 bases matching TRBD1. V dropped 3 bases and J dropped 8; count of bases not matched to a gene: 3. Germline lookup yields CDR1 SGHNT and CDR2 YYREEE (reference sequence). The CDR3 is 12 residues long. The CDR3 nucleotides read TGTGCCAGCAGCTGGCACAGGGGGGAAGCTTTCTTT. Translation gives CASSWHRGEAFF.

The chain has TRBV19 and TRBJ2-3; the match to TRBD2 covers 8 bases. J gave up 1 base and V 5 bases, and 11 bases lay outside the gene matches. Germline V lookup: CDR1 LNHDA, CDR2 SQIVND (reference sequence). The CDR3 sequence is 17 residues long. CDR3 region: CASSSTLAGTGTDTQYF. The CDR3 DNA reads as TGTGCCAGTAGTTCCACCCTAGCGGGCACTGGCACAGATACGCAGTATTTT.

The genes are TRBV7-2 and TRBJ2-3; D is uncertain. Trimming took off 1 base at V and 4 bases at J, with 12 bases between the two ends. Germline V gives CDR1 SGHTA, CDR2 FQGNSA. There are 15 residues in the CDR3. CDR3 amino acids: CASSLGSLKSDTQYF. Written as DNA, the CDR3 is TGTGCCAGCAGCTTAGGTTCTCTAAAGTCAGATACGCAGTATTTT.

This sequence joins TRBV14 and TRBJ1-3, with 9 bases that match TRBD1. The ends lost 4 bases at V and 5 bases at J; junction bases unmatched: 6. The V gene's germline CDR1 is SGHDN and CDR2 FVKESK. There are 15 residues in the CDR3. CDR3 sequence: CASSRDRGDRNTIYF. CDR3 sequence (DNA): TGTGCCAGCAGCCGAGACAGGGGGGACCGAAACACCATATATTTT.

The chain uses TRBV19 and TRBJ2-5; 8 bases map to TRBD1. With V trimmed by 4 bases and J by 3 bases, 4 bases remained unmatched. Germline values: CDR1 LNHDA, CDR2 SQIVND (reference sequence). This CDR3 has 14 residues. The chain's CDR3 is CASSTWTGKETQYF. The CDR3 coding sequence is TGTGCCAGTAGTACCTGGACAGGGAAAGAGACCCAGTACTTC.

The chain joins TRBV5-1 to TRBJ2-2; TRBD1 is a possible D gene (6 bases). The CDR3 consists of 15 residues. Germline assignment: CDR1 SGHRS and CDR2 YFSETQ. V was pared by 2 bases and J by 1 base, with 9 bases between. Written as DNA, the CDR3 is TGCGCCAGCAGCTTCCAGGGGTGGAACACCGGGGAGCTGTTTTTT. Its protein is CASSFQGWNTGELFF.

This clone was recorded only once. The J gene is TRBJ1-1, the V gene TRBV18; 7 bases agree with TRBD1. V lost 4 bases, J lost 0 bases, and 2 bases stayed unmatched. CDR3 length: 14 amino acids. Germline lookup yields CDR1 KGHSH and CDR2 LQKENI. CDR3 nucleotide sequence: TGTGCCAGCTCACGGGACAGAATGAACACTGAAGCTTTCTTT. Translated, it gives CASSRDRMNTEAFF.

This chain links TRBV15 with TRBJ1-2, with 7 bases lining up with TRBD1. CDR1 and CDR2 (germline): LNHNV, YYDKDF (reference sequence). J was trimmed by 7 bases and V by 3 bases; bases with no gene match: 14. The CDR3 contains 16 residues. CDR3 sequence: CATSRPITRDSSGYTF. CDR3 bases: TGTGCCACCAGCAGGCCTATAACCCGGGACAGTAGTGGCTACACCTTC.

The J gene is TRBJ1-1, the V gene TRBV5-6; D is undetermined. The CDR3 has 14 residues. CDR1 is SGHDT, CDR2 YYEEEE, per germline. Trimming stripped 4 bases from V and 0 bases from J, with 10 bases between. CDR3 region: CASSDYQMNTEAFF. The CDR3 nucleotides read TGTGCCAGCAGCGACTACCAAATGAACACTGAAGCTTTCTTT.

The table lists this clone with a few counts. The V gene is TRBV19, the J gene TRBJ1-2, with D maybe TRBD1 (5 bases). This CDR3 contains 15 residues. The V end was cut by 1 base, the J end by 1 base, with 10 bases between. The germline V gene has CDR1 LNHDA and CDR2 SQIVND (reference sequence). The CDR3 region is CASSIALQVNYGYTF. CDR3 DNA: TGTGCCAGTAGTATAGCCCTACAGGTTAACTATGGCTACACCTTC.

The rearrangement links TRBV6-2 or TRBV6-3 to TRBJ1-6; 7 positions match TRBD1. The germline V gene has CDR1 MNHEY and CDR2 SVGEGT. This CDR3 is built from 15 residues. V shed 5 bases, J shed 8 bases, and the junction held 9 bases outside the gene matches. CDR3 protein: CASSDRDSPHSPLHF. The CDR3 coding sequence is TGTGCCAGCAGTGACAGGGACAGCCCCCATTCACCCCTCCACTTT.

This clone was found once. The J gene is TRBJ2-1, the V gene TRBV6-2 or TRBV6-3; a possible D gene is TRBD1 (5 bases). V was shortened by 6 bases and J by 2 bases, with 14 bases between the two germline ends. Germline loops: CDR1 MNHEY, CDR2 SVGEGT. The CDR3 spans 15 residues. The DNA of the CDR3 is TGTGCCAGCAGCCGCTTCCCGGACACCTACAATGAGCAGTTCTTC. It yields the protein CASSRFPDTYNEQFF.

The V call is TRBV10-3, the J call TRBJ1-2; D may be TRBD1 (6 bases). Trimming stripped 5 bases from V and 2 bases from J, with 15 bases between. There are 15 residues in the CDR3. Per the germline V gene, CDR1 is ENHRY and CDR2 is SYGVKD. CDR3 DNA sequence: TGTGCCATCAGTCCAAAGGGGGAGCTAAACTATGGCTACACCTTC. Translation gives CAISPKGELNYGYTF.